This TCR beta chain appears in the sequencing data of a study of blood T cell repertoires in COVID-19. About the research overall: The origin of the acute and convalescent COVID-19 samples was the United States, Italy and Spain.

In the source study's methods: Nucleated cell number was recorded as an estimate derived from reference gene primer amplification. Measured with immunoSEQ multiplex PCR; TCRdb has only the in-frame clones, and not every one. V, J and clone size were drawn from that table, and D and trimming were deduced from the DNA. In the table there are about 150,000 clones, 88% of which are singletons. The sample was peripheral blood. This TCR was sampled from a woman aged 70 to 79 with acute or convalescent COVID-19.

The CDR3: CASRRTLNTGELFF. The CDR3 coding sequence is TGTGCCAGCAGGAGGACACTGAACACCGGGGAGCTGTTTTTT. The rearrangement links TRBV6-5 to TRBJ2-2; D may be TRBD1 (5 bases). The CDR3 has 14 amino acids. V was trimmed by 6 bases and J by 1 base, leaving 9 bases between them. The germline CDR1 and CDR2 sequences are MNHEY and SVGAGI.